The clone carrying this T cell receptor beta chain has only a few counts. Its specificity is unknown. Germline is not matched at one junction end, which may reflect a read error. Primers used in a second PCR of roughly 7 to 12 cycles were a sample-barcoded 5' primer and a J-beta primer mix. Every cDNA molecule carried a tag from a template-switch adaptor bearing 12 random nucleotides. Each CDR3 protein gets one entry after TCRdb re-called the 5' RACE reads with MiXCR. The sample has 750,000 to 950,000 distinct CDR3 sequences; just under 30% are singletons. The data derive from a study of blood T cells in healthy people across ages. Study-wide results and limits: Bulk PBMC profiling left naive and antigen-experienced comparisons inconclusive.

This CDR3 has 15 residues. Germline loops: CDR1 SEHNR, CDR2 FQNEAQ (reference sequence). These data were likewise used in another study, on T cells of mothers and their children. From that report: Donors were a few healthy Caucasian mothers and their six children.

The sequencing sample was made of blood. This receptor was taken from a woman aged 40 to 50 in good health. The chain joins TRBV7-9 to TRBJ2-1; D assignment may be TRBD1 or TRBD2 (6 bases each). The CDR3 sequence is CASSLGGTFLDEQFF. In DNA form, the CDR3 reads TGTGCCAGTAGCTTAGGGGGGACGTTTCTTGATGAGCAGTTCTTC.